The 10 T cell receptor beta chains listed next were all sequenced from one sample in a study of T cell responses to AZD1222 COVID-19 vaccine. Some clones are missing from TCRdb's copy, which holds only in-frame ones; the method was immunoSEQ multiplex PCR. Of approximately 160,000 clones in the sample, roughly 94% were seen once. The specimen was peripheral blood, collected 28 days after the second AZD1222 dose. The receptor set was obtained from an adult who received the AZD1222 COVID-19 vaccine.

As for this clone: The sample carries other DNA sequences with the same CDR3. The rearrangement links TRBV6-6 to TRBJ1-5, with 8 bases lining up with TRBD1. This CDR3 is 14 amino acids long. The V segment lost 6 bases and the J segment 0 bases; nucleotides outside the gene matches: 1. Germline V lookup: CDR1 MNHNY, CDR2 SVGAGI (reference sequence). The CDR3 here is CASSGQGSNQPQHF. The CDR3 nucleotides read TGTGCCAGCAGCGGACAGGGTAGCAATCAGCCCCAGCATTTT.

CDR3 nucleotides: TGTGCCAGCAGGTTGAGCCTGAATGGGGTAGGCTCTGAAGCTTTCTTT. It yields the protein CASRLSLNGVGSEAFF. The V call is TRBV7-8, the J call TRBJ1-1, with D uncertain. The CDR3 covers 16 residues. The V gene lost 6 bases and the J gene lost 6 bases, with 23 bases spanning the gap. Germline V gives CDR1 SGHVS, CDR2 FQNEAQ.

The chain employs TRBV7-9 and TRBJ1-2, with TRBD1 as a possible D gene (5 bases). V lost 4 bases and J lost 8, with 11 bases in between. This CDR3 comprises 12 residues. Germline assignment: CDR1 SEHNR and CDR2 FQNEAQ (reference sequence). The CDR3 loop reads CASSSTWGGYTF. The CDR3 DNA reads as TGTGCCAGCAGCTCAACGTGGGGCGGCTACACCTTC.

The chain has TRBV5-4 and TRBJ2-5, with TRBD2 as a possible D gene (6 bases). Trimming removed 5 bases from V and 2 bases from J, with 16 bases in between. CDR1 is SGHNT, CDR2 YYREEE, per germline (reference sequence). The CDR3 runs 15 residues. The CDR3 bases are TGTGCCAGCAGGTCGCGGGAAAGGGGTCAAGAGACCCAGTACTTC. It yields the protein CASRSRERGQETQYF.

The V call is TRBV11-2, the J call TRBJ2-7; 13 bases map to TRBD2. V gave up 4 bases and J gave up 7 bases; unmatched junction bases: 7. The CDR3 length is 15 residues. From germline, CDR1 is SGHAT and CDR2 FQNNGV. The CDR3 sequence is CASSSGLAGAGEQYF. The CDR3 DNA sequence: TGTGCCAGCAGCTCCGGACTAGCGGGAGCCGGAGAGCAGTACTTC.

The chain combines TRBV7-8 with TRBJ1-1; the D gene is possibly TRBD1 (5 bases). The V end lost 3 bases, the J end lost 4 bases, and 12 bases lay between the germline ends. The CDR3 extends over 14 amino acids. The germline V gene encodes CDR1 SGHVS and CDR2 FQNEAQ. The CDR3 DNA reads TGTGCCAGCAGCTTGGGAGGGGTGGGCACTGAAGCTTTCTTT. Its protein product is CASSLGGVGTEAFF.

V usage is TRBV18 and J usage is TRBJ2-2; D remains ambiguous. The CDR3 covers 11 residues. Trimming shortened V by 5 bases and J by 6 bases, and 4 bases separated the two germline ends. Germline CDR1 and CDR2: KGHSH and LQKENI. The CDR3 DNA sequence: TGTGCCAGCTCATCCTCCGGGGAGCTGTTTTTT. Its protein is CASSSSGELFF. The entire variable domain, with the rest obtained from reference TRBV18 and TRBJ2-2, is as follows: NAGVMQNPRHLVRRRGQEARLRCSPMKGHSHVYWYRQLPEEGLKFMVYLQKENIIDESGMPKERFSAEFPKEGPSILRIQQVVRGDSAAYFCASSSSGELFFGEGSRLTVL.

J is TRBJ2-2 and V is TRBV6-2 or TRBV6-3; 7 bases fit TRBD2. Trimming cost V 2 bases and J 7 bases; bases outside gene matches: 13. This CDR3 comprises 17 residues. Germline assignment: CDR1 MNHEY and CDR2 SVGEGT. The CDR3 loop reads CASSYERLAVNLGELFF. Here the CDR3 DNA reads TGTGCCAGCAGTTACGAGCGTCTAGCGGTAAACCTCGGGGAGCTGTTTTTT.

This rearrangement joins TRBV9 to TRBJ2-7; D may be TRBD1 or TRBD2 (5 bases each). Germline CDR1 SGDLS, CDR2 YYNGEE. The CDR3 totals 13 residues. Trimming removed 0 bases at V and 6 bases at J, with 10 bases between. Here the CDR3 DNA reads TGTGCCAGCAGCGTAGACGGGACCGGCGAGCAGTACTTC. Translating gives CASSVDGTGEQYF.

CDR3 DNA sequence: TGTGCCAGCAGCGGACTGGGCGGGAGTGGAGGGGGCACAGATACGCAGTATTTT. Protein: CASSGLGGSGGGTDTQYF. V usage is TRBV7-6 and J usage is TRBJ2-3; TRBD2 matches 7 bases. The CDR3 is made up of 18 amino acids. CDR1 is SGHVS and CDR2 is FNYEAQ in the germline V gene. The V gene end was trimmed by 5 bases and the J gene end by 1 base; junction bases not matched to a gene: 15.